A single sample gave rise to the 22 T cell receptor beta chains below, sequenced in a study of blood T cell repertoires in COVID-19. Using immunoSEQ multiplex PCR, the repertoire was profiled, and TCRdb retains in-frame clones only, with some absent. The table records some 98,000 clones, approximately 82% of them present only once. Sequencing was carried out using peripheral blood. These receptors were collected from a man between 65 and 85 years old with active or convalescent COVID-19.

J is TRBJ1-4 and V is TRBV28, with D possibly matching TRBD1 (6 bases). The CDR3 is made up of 16 amino acids. The V and J ends lost 6 bases and 0 bases respectively, with 14 bases between them. Germline V gives CDR1 MDHEN, CDR2 SYDVKM. The chain's CDR3 is CASRIGDTSTNEKLFF. The CDR3 DNA is TGTGCCAGCAGAATAGGGGACACTTCAACTAATGAAAAACTGTTTTTT.

The rearrangement uses TRBV6-5 and TRBJ1-2; tentatively, D is TRBD1 (5 bases). CDR3 length: 13 amino acids. V was clipped by 8 bases and J by 1 base, with 11 bases between them. Germline V gene sequence: CDR1 MNHEY, CDR2 SVGAGI. As DNA, the CDR3 is TGTGCCAGCTGGGGCATTCTTAACTATGGCTACACCTTC. It encodes CASWGILNYGYTF.

The chain recombines TRBV10-2 with TRBJ1-2; 8 positions agree with TRBD1. Germline CDR1 and CDR2: WSHSY and SAAADI. The CDR3 consists of 13 residues. V trimming: 4 bases; J trimming: 8 bases; junction bases outside the gene matches: 6. The CDR3, as DNA: TGCGCCAGCAGTGCGGACAGGGTGGGAGGCTACACCTTC. As protein: CASSADRVGGYTF.

The chain is built from TRBV10-1 and TRBJ2-7; weak D call: TRBD2 (5 bases). Germline CDR1 and CDR2: WNHNN and SYGVQD (reference sequence). This CDR3 has 12 residues. Trimming cost V 6 bases and J 10 bases, with 16 bases left between them. The CDR3 reads CASSKDGLGQYF. Written as DNA, the CDR3 is TGCGCCAGCAGCAAGGACGGACTTGGTCAGTACTTC.

The chain joins TRBV28 to TRBJ1-5; the D gene is possibly TRBD1 (5 bases). Per the germline V gene, CDR1 is MDHEN and CDR2 is SYDVKM. Between the trimmed V and J ends, which lost 6 bases and 1 base, there was a span of 10 bases. This CDR3 has 14 amino acids. For the CDR3, the DNA is TGTGCCAGCAGGCAGGGTGGGAGCAATCAGCCCCAGCATTTT. Translation gives CASRQGGSNQPQHF.

The chain is built from TRBV5-1 and TRBJ2-3, with 7 bases aligning to TRBD1. The CDR3 runs 16 residues. The trim removed 0 bases at V and 2 bases at J, leaving 6 bases unmatched. From germline, CDR1 is SGHRS and CDR2 YFSETQ. CDR3 nucleotides: TGCGCCAGCAGCTTGGCCGTAGGGGGCCTCACAGATACGCAGTATTTT. It specifies CASSLAVGGLTDTQYF.

This rearrangement joins TRBV7-9 to TRBJ2-7, with TRBD2 identical over 7 bases. Germline V CDR1 and CDR2: SEHNR, FQNEAQ (reference sequence). The CDR3 totals 16 residues. J lost 5 bases, V lost 5 bases, and 15 bases had no gene match. The CDR3 DNA reads as TGTGCCAGCAGCCCACCGTTGCGACTAGCCCCCCACGAGCAGTACTTC. It is translated as CASSPPLRLAPHEQYF.

In its sample, this clone was seen a few times. The gene calls are TRBV7-9 and TRBJ1-1; possible D gene TRBD1, 5 bases. CDR1 SEHNR and CDR2 FQNEAQ come from the germline V gene (reference sequence). V was shortened by 9 bases and J by 4 bases, with 15 bases between the two germline ends. This CDR3 is 13 amino acids long. CDR3 sequence (DNA): TGTGCCAGTCACGACGGGGGTAGCACTGAAGCTTTCTTT. The encoded protein is CASHDGGSTEAFF.

V usage is TRBV7-3 and J usage is TRBJ1-1; D is unresolved. Trimming shortened V by 1 base and J by 0 bases, and 12 bases separated the two germline ends. Per the germline V gene, CDR1 is SGHTA and CDR2 is FQGTGA. The CDR3 loop spans 16 amino acids. The CDR3 loop is CASSLMGGRLNTEAFF. The CDR3 DNA reads TGTGCCAGCAGCTTAATGGGAGGCAGATTGAACACTGAAGCTTTCTTT.

This clone was counted a few times. The chain links TRBV7-8 to TRBJ2-2; 7 bases map to TRBD1. Germline CDR1 is SGHVS and CDR2 is FQNEAQ. V was clipped by 4 bases and J by 3 bases; unmatched bases: 5. The CDR3 is made up of 15 amino acids. CDR3 in DNA: TGTGCCAGCAGCTCGACAGGGTTAGACACCGGGGAGCTGTTTTTT. Translated, it gives CASSSTGLDTGELFF.

V gene TRBV6-5 combines with J gene TRBJ2-7, with unresolved D. V lost 7 bases, J lost 2 bases, and 9 bases lay in between. Germline V gene data show CDR1 as MNHEY and CDR2 as SVGAGI. This CDR3 is built from 12 residues. The CDR3 region has the DNA TGTGCCAGCACCAACGGAGCCTACGAGCAGTACTTC. The encoded protein is CASTNGAYEQYF.

The chain recombines TRBV2 with TRBJ2-7, with a possible D match to TRBD1 (6 bases). V was shortened by 6 bases and J by 9 bases, with 15 bases between the two germline ends. The CDR3 covers 12 residues. Germline CDR1 and CDR2: SNHLY and FYNNEI. The CDR3 region is CASRSEADRQYF. CDR3 bases: TGTGCCAGCAGGTCCGAGGCGGACAGGCAGTACTTC. Full variable domain (remainder filled in from reference TRBV2 and TRBJ2-7): EPEVTQTPSHQVTQMGQEVILRCVPISNHLYFYWYRQILGQKVEFLVSFYNNEISEKSEIFDDQFSVERPDGSNFTLKIRSTKLEDSAMYFCASRSEADRQYFGPGTRLTVT.

The chain couples TRBV5-1 to TRBJ1-1; 8 bases map to TRBD1. The CDR3 spans 17 residues. CDR1 is SGHRS and CDR2 is YFSETQ in the germline V gene. The V gene end was trimmed by 0 bases and the J gene end by 1 base; junction bases not matched to a gene: 8. CDR3 residues: CASSLDGRGLQNTEAFF. CDR3 sequence (DNA): TGCGCCAGCAGCTTGGACGGCAGGGGGCTGCAGAACACTGAAGCTTTCTTT.

This clone was detected only a few times. The chain uses TRBV11-2 and TRBJ2-3, with a possible D match to TRBD2 (6 bases). Trimming took off 2 bases at V and 4 bases at J, with 13 bases between the two ends. CDR1 and CDR2 from the germline V gene are SGHAT and FQNNGV. The CDR3 length is 15 residues. CDR3 in DNA: TGTGCCAGCAGCTTAAGCACGGGACTTCCAGATACGCAGTATTTT. This gives the protein CASSLSTGLPDTQYF. Drawing the rest from reference TRBV11-2 and TRBJ2-3, the complete variable domain is EAGVAQSPRYKIIEKRQSVAFWCNPISGHATLYWYQQILGQGPKLLIQFQNNGVVDDSQLPKDRFSAERLKGVDSTLKIQPAKLEDSAVYLCASSLSTGLPDTQYFGPGTRLTVL.

The sample holds one count of this clone. The chain combines TRBV7-9 with TRBJ1-2; D gene ambiguous. This CDR3 region has 14 residues. The germline V gene encodes CDR1 SEHNR and CDR2 FQNEAQ (reference sequence). Between the trimmed V and J ends, which lost 4 bases and 4 bases, there was a span of 13 bases. The CDR3 sequence: CASSYSEVSYGYTF. The CDR3 DNA follows: TGTGCCAGCAGCTACTCGGAGGTGAGCTATGGCTACACCTTC.

The CDR3 nucleotides are TGTGCCAGCTCACGCGACTCGCACGCAGATACGCAGTATTTT. Translation: CASSRDSHADTQYF. The V call is TRBV18, the J call TRBJ2-3; D unresolved. V shed 4 bases and J shed 4 bases, with 12 bases lying between them. Germline CDR1 and CDR2: KGHSH and LQKENI. The CDR3 covers 14 residues.

The chain combines TRBV5-6 with TRBJ2-3; possible D gene TRBD2, 6 bases. The CDR3 length is 15 residues. Trimming stripped 0 bases from V and 4 bases from J, with 12 bases between. Germline assignment: CDR1 SGHDT and CDR2 YYEEEE. CDR3 DNA sequence: TGTGCCAGCAGCTTGGATGGGGGGTTCCCAGATACGCAGTATTTT. As protein: CASSLDGGFPDTQYF.

The rearrangement joins TRBV5-3 to TRBJ2-7; no definite D call. TRBV5-3 is an ORF; its function is uncertain. This CDR3 has 13 amino acids. V lost 0 bases and J lost 2, with 6 bases in between. The CDR3 region has the DNA TGTGCCAGAAGCTTGGGCGTCGCCTACGAGCAGTACTTC. Translated, it gives CARSLGVAYEQYF.

J is TRBJ1-1 and V is TRBV30; D is perhaps TRBD1 (5 bases). The CDR3 has 13 residues. The germline V gene has CDR1 GTSNPN and CDR2 SVGIG (reference sequence). Trimming stripped 0 bases from V and 5 bases from J, with 10 bases between. Written as DNA, the CDR3 is TGTGCCTGGAGTGTACTTGGGGGGACTGAAGCTTTCTTT. It is translated as CAWSVLGGTEAFF.

The rearrangement uses TRBV5-1 and TRBJ1-1; 11 bases agree with TRBD1. V was clipped by 5 bases and J by 0 bases; unmatched bases: 0. The length of the CDR3 is 14 residues. In germline, CDR1 is SGHRS, CDR2 YFSETQ. The CDR3 DNA follows: TGCGCCAGCAGGGACAGGGGGCTGAACACTGAAGCTTTCTTT. Its translation is CASRDRGLNTEAFF.

DNA of the CDR3: TGCGCCAGCAGCTGGACAGGAAACTACGAGCAGTACTTC. This encodes CASSWTGNYEQYF. V and J are TRBV5-1 and TRBJ2-7, with 7 bases fitting TRBD1. CDR1 and CDR2 from the germline V gene are SGHRS and YFSETQ. CDR3 length: 13 residues. Trimming at V came to 3 bases and at J to 3 bases, leaving 3 bases not matched to a gene. Full variable domain (missing parts from reference TRBV5-1 and TRBJ2-7): KAGVTQTPRYLIKTRGQQVTLSCSPISGHRSVSWYQQTPGQGLQFLFEYFSETQRNKGNFPGRFSGRQFSNSRSEMNVSTLELGDSALYLCASSWTGNYEQYFGPGTRLTVT.

The chain recombines TRBV28 with TRBJ2-1, with 8 bases lining up with TRBD2. Trimming took 2 bases from V and 5 from J; bases not matched to a gene: 5. Per germline, CDR1 MDHEN and CDR2 SYDVKM. CDR3 length equals 15 residues. This CDR3 reads CASSLRGLVNNEQFF. The CDR3 nucleotides are TGTGCCAGCAGTTTAAGGGGACTAGTGAACAATGAGCAGTTCTTC.